The rows below give T cell receptor beta chains drawn from one sample of a study of cytomegalovirus exposure and HLA in healthy donors. Libraries were prepared by immunoSEQ multiplex PCR; TCRdb keeps only in-frame clonotypes and omits some of them. The sample carries some 140,000 clones, 73% recorded once. Material: PBMCs. Receptors originate from a woman aged 40 to 49 in good health and CMV-seronegative. Both conserved end residues are part of each CDR3. Rows give clone size only sometimes, using once, few, many, or a class for an expanded clone.

NA	TRBJ2-7	TRBV18	CASSPPSQMGYEQYF
few	TRBJ2-1	TRBV7-3	CASSLAGATPYNEQFF
NA	TRBJ2-3	TRBV2	CASMWRVTDTQYF
NA	TRBJ2-3	TRBV7-2	CASSLVGPPSADTQYF
NA	TRBJ2-2	TRBV5-1	CASSPRTSGDTGELFF
NA	TRBJ1-1	TRBV18	CASSRFEGMEGNTEAFF
few	TRBJ1-1	TRBV5-1	CASRTLPESNTEAFF
few	TRBJ1-2	TRBV5-4	CASSQTGQSPITF
NA	TRBJ2-1	TRBV7-3	CASSLAGAPNEQFF
NA	TRBJ1-2	TRBV7-9	CASSDSDQGFNYGYTF
NA	TRBJ1-6	TRBV6-5	CASRGADSPLHF
NA	TRBJ2-1	TRBV11-3	CASSLGGDEQFF
NA	TRBJ1-3	TRBV4-2	CASSQGTGGSRAGNTIYF
NA	TRBJ2-3	TRBV18	CASSHGTSGVTDTQYF